The 21 T cell receptor beta chains reported below all come from one sample, sequenced in a study of response to subunit inactivated influenza vaccine (dated by TCRdb to the late 2010s). Library preparation used RT-PCR. Sequenced using an Illumina HiSeq 2500. The raw public data were reprocessed by TCRdb itself: fastp quality trimming at Q25, MiXCR clonotype calling, in-frame beta chains only. A single entry per CDR3 protein holds the most common genes and DNA from its merged rows. In all, the sample holds over 300,000 distinct CDR3 sequences, and 21% of those were seen once. Together, the top ten hold 10% of the sample. The sample was PBMCs from blood, taken approximately 20 months after vaccination. The receptors originated from a man between 50 and 69 years old who received an inactivated influenza vaccine. Donor details come from another sample of the same person, matched by shared clones.

A few counts support this clonotype. The chain couples TRBV24-1 to TRBJ1-5; D is perhaps TRBD1 (5 bases). V lost 2 bases and J lost 7, with 14 bases in between. This CDR3 is built from 15 residues. CDR1 is KGHDR and CDR2 is SFDVKD in the germline V gene. The CDR3 loop is CATSDSGGTGQPQHF. DNA for the CDR3: TGTGCCACCAGTGATTCTGGGGGGACCGGGCAGCCCCAGCATTTT.

This clonotype was found many times. This chain links TRBV10-3 with TRBJ2-7; 9 bases are shared with TRBD1. The CDR3 is made up of 13 amino acids. The J segment lost 6 bases and the V segment lost 10 bases, leaving 10 bases of the junction unmatched. From germline, CDR1 is ENHRY and CDR2 SYGVKD. The CDR3 here is CANRDRDSGEQYF. CDR3 in DNA: TGTGCCAACCGGGACAGGGACTCAGGCGAGCAGTACTTC.

The V call is TRBV20-1, the J call TRBJ2-7, with 9 bases lining up with TRBD1. The germline gives CDR1 DFQATT, CDR2 SNEGSKA (reference sequence). The V and J ends lost 6 bases and 7 bases, in that order; junction bases with no gene match: 13. The CDR3 is 14 residues long. This CDR3 reads CSAPKTQGAREQYF. The DNA of the CDR3 is TGCAGTGCCCCCAAGACACAGGGGGCAAGGGAGCAGTACTTC.

This clonotype was observed a few times. The rearrangement uses TRBV5-4 and TRBJ2-3, with a tentative D call TRBD1 (5 bases). V lost 3 bases, J lost 0 bases, and 8 bases lay in between. CDR3 length: 14 residues. In germline, CDR1 is SGHNT, CDR2 YYREEE (reference sequence). CDR3 in amino acids: CASSSRQSTDTQYF. The CDR3, as DNA: TGTGCCAGCAGCTCCCGACAGAGCACAGATACGCAGTATTTT.

The chain employs TRBV10-3 and TRBJ1-5, with 8 bases aligning to TRBD1. The V gene end was trimmed by 3 bases and the J gene end by 2 bases; junction bases not matched to a gene: 6. The germline V gene encodes CDR1 ENHRY and CDR2 SYGVKD. The CDR3 runs to 16 residues. CDR3 DNA sequence: TGTGCCATCAGTGATGGACAGGGTAAACGCAATCAGCCCCAGCATTTT. Its protein is CAISDGQGKRNQPQHF.

The table lists this clonotype with a few counts. The chain is built from TRBV12-3 or TRBV12-4 and TRBJ2-2; D is possibly TRBD2 (5 bases). CDR3 length: 12 amino acids. Trimming removed 8 bases at V and 6 bases at J, with 10 bases between. The CDR3 spells CASLPGAGELFF. The CDR3 region has the DNA TGTGCCAGCTTGCCCGGGGCCGGGGAGCTGTTTTTT.

This chain connects TRBV7-9 to TRBJ2-3, with D maybe TRBD1 (6 bases). The germline CDR1 and CDR2 sequences are SEHNR and FQNEAQ (reference sequence). V gave up 5 bases and J gave up 2 bases, with 17 bases separating them. This CDR3 spans 16 amino acids. The CDR3 reads CASSPGELRVTDTQYF. The CDR3 bases are TGTGCCAGCAGCCCAGGGGAATTGAGGGTCACAGATACGCAGTATTTT.

The chain's CDR3 is CARGVPATYGNQPQHF. Here the CDR3 DNA reads TGTGCCAGGGGGGTACCTGCCACCTACGGCAATCAGCCCCAGCATTTT. This chain joins TRBV6-1 and TRBJ1-5, with TRBD1 as a possible D gene (5 bases). There are 16 residues in the CDR3. The V and J ends lost 9 bases and 2 bases respectively, with 20 bases between them. Germline CDR1 is MNHNS and CDR2 is SASEGT.

The rearrangement uses TRBV6-2 or TRBV6-3 and TRBJ1-5; D gene uncertain. V was clipped by 0 bases and J by 6 bases, with 12 bases between them. The CDR3 is 15 amino acids. CDR1 MNHEY and CDR2 SVGEGT come from the germline V gene. The CDR3: CASSYSGSAVQPQHF. The CDR3 nucleotides are TGTGCCAGCAGTTACTCAGGCTCTGCAGTTCAGCCCCAGCATTTT.

This clonotype was picked up a small number of times. The chain joins TRBV28 to TRBJ2-7; maybe TRBD1 (6 bases). Germline CDR1 and CDR2: MDHEN and SYDVKM. V was pared by 5 bases and J by 4 bases, with 18 bases between. The CDR3 has 15 residues. The CDR3 sequence: CASSTDSSVLYEQYF. CDR3 nucleotides: TGTGCCAGCAGTACGGACAGTTCCGTCCTATACGAGCAGTACTTC.

This clonotype was seen a handful of times. The rearrangement links TRBV4-2 to TRBJ2-3, with 10 nucleotides matching TRBD2. V dropped 0 bases and J dropped 4; count of bases not matched to a gene: 4. CDR3 length equals 16 residues. CDR1 is LGHNA and CDR2 is YNFKEQ in the germline V gene. The CDR3 loop reads CASSQDQLAGADTQYF. In DNA form, the CDR3 reads TGTGCCAGCAGCCAAGATCAGCTAGCGGGAGCAGATACGCAGTATTTT.

The chain employs TRBV4-3 and TRBJ2-7, with 10 bases that match TRBD2. The CDR3 spans 15 residues. Germline V gives CDR1 LGHNA, CDR2 YSLEER. V was clipped by 1 base and J by 2 bases; unmatched bases: 2. The CDR3 is CASSQASGGPYEQYF. DNA for the CDR3: TGCGCCAGCAGCCAAGCTAGCGGGGGCCCCTACGAGCAGTACTTC.

This clonotype was detected only a few times. V is TRBV6-1 and J is TRBJ2-5; D is unclear. Trimming took off 3 bases at V and 0 bases at J, with 8 bases between the two ends. Germline V gene sequence: CDR1 MNHNS, CDR2 SASEGT. The CDR3 contains 14 residues. The CDR3 bases are TGTGCCAGCAGTGAGCAAGGGTACCAAGAGACCCAGTACTTC. Amino acid sequence: CASSEQGYQETQYF.

The sample holds a few counts of this clonotype. The rearrangement uses TRBV12-3 or TRBV12-4 and TRBJ1-5; 7 positions agree with TRBD1. CDR3 length: 16 residues. The V gene end was trimmed by 7 bases and the J gene end by 3 bases; junction bases not matched to a gene: 12. CDR3 nucleotide sequence: TGTGCCAGCAACCGGGGACAGCGCAAGAACAATCAGCCCCAGCATTTT. Its protein product is CASNRGQRKNNQPQHF.

This clonotype was counted only a few times. The CDR3 sequence: CSAFRTGLSNQPQHF. The CDR3 nucleotides read TGCAGTGCCTTTAGGACAGGGCTAAGCAATCAGCCCCAGCATTTT. The chain combines TRBV20-1 with TRBJ1-5; 8 positions agree with TRBD1. Germline V gene lookup returns CDR1 DFQATT and CDR2 SNEGSKA (reference sequence). This CDR3 has 15 residues. The trim removed 6 bases at V and 1 base at J, leaving 8 bases unmatched.

This clonotype has more than one count but fewer than ten. The genes are TRBV7-6 and TRBJ1-2; TRBD1 might be the D (6 bases). The CDR3 extends over 15 amino acids. Per germline, CDR1 SGHVS and CDR2 FNYEAQ. Trimming cost V 1 base and J 2 bases, with 11 bases left between them. The CDR3 reads CASSLETGANYGYTF. The CDR3 coding sequence is TGTGCCAGCAGCTTAGAAACGGGGGCGAACTATGGCTACACCTTC.

The chain is built from TRBV18 and TRBJ2-6, with 7 bases that match TRBD1. With V trimmed by 0 bases and J by 2 bases, 1 base remained unmatched. CDR1 KGHSH and CDR2 LQKENI come from the germline V gene. The CDR3 loop spans 16 amino acids. The CDR3: CASSPPGQTGANVLTF. The CDR3 DNA reads TGTGCCAGCTCACCACCGGGACAGACTGGGGCCAACGTCCTGACTTTC.

This clonotype was counted between two and nine times. The chain joins TRBV12-3 or TRBV12-4 to TRBJ1-2, with 7 bases that match TRBD1. After removal of 2 bases from V and 2 bases from J, the junction contained 8 bases not matched to a gene. This CDR3 is 16 amino acids long. The CDR3 nucleotides are TGTGCCAGCAGTTTAAGACGGGACAGACCGAACTATGGCTACACCTTC. It specifies CASSLRRDRPNYGYTF.

Regarding this clonotype: At one end, the junction sequence differs from germline, possibly due to a read error. This chain joins TRBV3-1 and TRBJ1-2; 7 positions match TRBD1. Germline CDR1 and CDR2: LGHDT and YNNKEL (reference sequence). This CDR3 has 15 residues. The CDR3 is CASSQGRRTGYVYTF. The CDR3 DNA reads as TGTGCCAGCAGCCAAGGGCGCAGGACAGGATATGTCTACACCTTC.

The V gene is TRBV6-1, the J gene TRBJ2-7; TRBD1 matches at 8 bases. The junction had 6 bases not matched to a gene; V was cut back by 7 bases and J by 1 base. CDR1 MNHNS and CDR2 SASEGT come from the germline V gene. The CDR3 has 14 residues. DNA of the CDR3: TGTGCCAGCAAACAGGGGGTAGGATCCTACGAGCAGTACTTC. Translated: CASKQGVGSYEQYF.

This clonotype was observed a few times. V usage is TRBV4-3 and J usage is TRBJ2-3; TRBD2 matches at 8 bases. The length of the CDR3 is 17 residues. V trimming: 2 bases; J trimming: 1 base; junction bases outside the gene matches: 8. Germline V gene data show CDR1 as LGHNA and CDR2 as YSLEER. This chain's CDR3 is CASSQLRSGGGTDTQYF. CDR3 nucleotide sequence: TGCGCCAGCAGCCAACTTCGGAGCGGGGGAGGCACAGATACGCAGTATTTT.